These T cell receptor beta chains were read from a single sample in a study of shared clonotypes between healthy human individuals. Method: immunoSEQ multiplex PCR; TCRdb's copy keeps in-frame clones and lacks some. The sample records 2 million or so clones, about 95% being singletons. The sequenced material came from naive CD8+ T cells sorted from blood. These receptors were taken from a man between 18 and 29 years old in good health. The CDR3 runs from the conserved cysteine through the conserved F or W. A D gene is named only where the DNA matches it firmly. Clone size is stated in some rows and not others, as once, few, many or a class when expanded.

J gene | V gene | D gene | clone size | CDR3 DNA | CDR3 protein
TRBJ2-7 | TRBV5-1 | TRBD1 | . | TGCGCCAGCAGCTATCGACAGGGGGACTACGAGCAGTACTTC | CASSYRQGDYEQYF
TRBJ2-1 | TRBV5-4 | . | . | TGTGCCAGCACCATGGGGACGGGTTGGGTCAATGAGCAGTTCTTC | CASTMGTGWVNEQFF
TRBJ1-5 | TRBV5-8 | . | . | TGTGCCAGCAGCCCTGGGATTCTAAGCAATCAGCCCCAGCATTTT | CASSPGILSNQPQHF
TRBJ2-1 | TRBV7-9 | . | . | TGTGCCAGCAGCTTAGCCAACGGAGACAATGAGCAGTTCTTC | CASSLANGDNEQFF
TRBJ1-1 | TRBV27 | . | . | TGTGCCAGCAGTTTGGGGGCAGGGCGCGTGAACACTGAAGCTTTCTTT | CASSLGAGRVNTEAFF
TRBJ2-6 | TRBV25-1 | . | . | TGTGCCAGCAGTGAGGTCCTCCGAGGGTCTGGGGCCAACGTCCTGACTTTC | CASSEVLRGSGANVLTF
TRBJ2-7 | TRBV19 | . | . | TGTGCCAGTACCTCCGGGATCGGGGAAATATACGAGCAGTACTTC | CASTSGIGEIYEQYF
TRBJ2-7 | TRBV7-9 | TRBD2 | . | TGTGCCAGCAGCGTGACGGGAGGTTCCTACGAGCAGTACTTC | CASSVTGGSYEQYF
TRBJ2-7 | TRBV5-4 | . | . | TGTGCCAGCAGCGAGGGAGTCCTCTACGAGCAGTACTTC | CASSEGVLYEQYF
TRBJ2-7 | TRBV5-6 | . | . | TGTGCCAGCAGCTTGGTTTTAGGGGTACCCTACGAGCAGTACTTC | CASSLVLGVPYEQYF
TRBJ1-4 | TRBV7-6 | . | . | TGTGCCAGCAGCGAGGAGGCAGGGCTGGGAGAACTGTTTTTT | CASSEEAGLGELFF
TRBJ1-5 | TRBV10-1 | . | . | TGCGCCAGCAGTGAGTCCCTCAATCAGCCCCAGCATTTT | CASSESLNQPQHF
TRBJ2-7 | TRBV19 | TRBD2 | once | TGTGCCAGTAGTATAAGGGCTAGCGGGACGGAAGAGCAGTACTTC | CASSIRASGTEEQYF
TRBJ2-5 | TRBV13 | TRBD2 | . | TGTGCCAGCAGCAGGACTAGCGGGGGGCACCAAGAGACCCAGTACTTC | CASSRTSGGHQETQYF